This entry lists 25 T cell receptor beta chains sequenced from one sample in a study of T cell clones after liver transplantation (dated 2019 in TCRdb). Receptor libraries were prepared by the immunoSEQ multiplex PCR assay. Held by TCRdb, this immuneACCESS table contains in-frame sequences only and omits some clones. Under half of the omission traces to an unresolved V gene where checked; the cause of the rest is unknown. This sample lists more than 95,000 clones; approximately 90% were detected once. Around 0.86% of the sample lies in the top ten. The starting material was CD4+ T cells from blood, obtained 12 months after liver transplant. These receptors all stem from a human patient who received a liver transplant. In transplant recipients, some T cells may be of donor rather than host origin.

CDR3 region: CASSFLAGGPVDTQYF. As DNA, the CDR3 is TGTGCCAGCAGCTTCTTAGCGGGAGGGCCGGTAGATACGCAGTATTTT. The chain combines TRBV7-2 with TRBJ2-3; 11 bases are shared with TRBD2. The V gene's germline CDR1 is SGHTA and CDR2 FQGNSA. Trimming took 3 bases from V and 5 from J; bases not matched to a gene: 7. This CDR3 region has 16 residues. The full variable domain, completed using reference TRBV7-2 and TRBJ2-3, is GAGVSQSPSNKVTEKGKDVELRCDPISGHTALYWYRQSLGQGLEFLIYFQGNSAPDKSGLPSDRFSAERTGGSVSTLTIQRTQQEDSAVYLCASSFLAGGPVDTQYFGPGTRLTVL.

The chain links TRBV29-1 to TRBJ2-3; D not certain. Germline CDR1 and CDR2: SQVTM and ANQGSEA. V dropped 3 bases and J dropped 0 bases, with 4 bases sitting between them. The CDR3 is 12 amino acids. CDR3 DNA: TGCAGCGTTGATCTTAGCACAGATACGCAGTATTTT. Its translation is CSVDLSTDTQYF.

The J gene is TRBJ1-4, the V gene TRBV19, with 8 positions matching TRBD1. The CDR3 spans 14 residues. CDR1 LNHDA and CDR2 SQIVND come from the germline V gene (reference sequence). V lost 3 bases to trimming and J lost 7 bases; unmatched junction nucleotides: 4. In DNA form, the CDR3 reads TGTGCCAGTAGTATCCAGACAGGGGCTGAAAAACTGTTTTTT. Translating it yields CASSIQTGAEKLFF.

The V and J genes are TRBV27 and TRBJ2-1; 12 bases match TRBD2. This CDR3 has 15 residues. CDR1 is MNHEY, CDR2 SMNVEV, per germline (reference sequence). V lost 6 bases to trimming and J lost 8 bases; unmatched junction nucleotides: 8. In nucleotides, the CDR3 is TGTGCCAGCAGAGATAGGGCTAGCGGGAGGGATGAGCAGTTCTTC. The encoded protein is CASRDRASGRDEQFF.

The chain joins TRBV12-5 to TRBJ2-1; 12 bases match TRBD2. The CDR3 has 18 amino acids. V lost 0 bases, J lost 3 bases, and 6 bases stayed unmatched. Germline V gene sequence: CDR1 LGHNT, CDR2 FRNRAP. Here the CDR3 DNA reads TGTGCTAGTGGTTTGGTACTAGCGGGAGGTACTGTCTACAATGAGCAGTTCTTC. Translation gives CASGLVLAGGTVYNEQFF. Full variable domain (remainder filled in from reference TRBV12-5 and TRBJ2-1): DARVTQTPRHKVTEMGQEVTMRCQPILGHNTVFWYRQTMMQGLELLAYFRNRAPLDDSGMPKDRFSAEMPDATLATLKIQPSEPRDSAVYFCASGLVLAGGTVYNEQFFGPGTRLTVL.

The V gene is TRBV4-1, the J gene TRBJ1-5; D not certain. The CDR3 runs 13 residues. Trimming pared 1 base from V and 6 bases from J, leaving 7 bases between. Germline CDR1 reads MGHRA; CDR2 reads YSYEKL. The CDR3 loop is CASSQGSGQPQHF. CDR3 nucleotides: TGCGCCAGCAGCCAAGGTAGCGGTCAGCCCCAGCATTTT.

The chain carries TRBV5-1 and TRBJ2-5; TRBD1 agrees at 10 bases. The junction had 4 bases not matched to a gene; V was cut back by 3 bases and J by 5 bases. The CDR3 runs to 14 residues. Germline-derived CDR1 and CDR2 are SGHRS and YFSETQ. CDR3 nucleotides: TGCGCCAGCAGCTCGACAGGGGGCTGGGAGACCCAGTACTTC. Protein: CASSSTGGWETQYF.

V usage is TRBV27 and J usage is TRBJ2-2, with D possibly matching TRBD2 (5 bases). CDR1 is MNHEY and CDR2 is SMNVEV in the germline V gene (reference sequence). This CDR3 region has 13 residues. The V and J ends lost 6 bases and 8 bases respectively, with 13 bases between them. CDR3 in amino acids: CASSLIEGGELFF. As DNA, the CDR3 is TGTGCCAGCAGCCTAATCGAGGGAGGGGAGCTGTTTTTT.

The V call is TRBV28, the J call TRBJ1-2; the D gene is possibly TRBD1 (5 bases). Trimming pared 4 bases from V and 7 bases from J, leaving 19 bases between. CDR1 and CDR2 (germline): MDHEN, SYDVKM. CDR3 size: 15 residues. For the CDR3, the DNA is TGTGCCAGCAGTTGGGTTCAGGGCACGTCGGGTGGCTACACCTTC. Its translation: CASSWVQGTSGGYTF.

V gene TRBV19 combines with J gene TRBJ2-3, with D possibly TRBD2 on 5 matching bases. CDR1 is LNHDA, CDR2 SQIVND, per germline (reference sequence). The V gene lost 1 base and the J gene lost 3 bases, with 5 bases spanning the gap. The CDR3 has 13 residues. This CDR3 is CASSIGGTDTQYF. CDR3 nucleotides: TGTGCCAGTAGTATAGGCGGGACAGATACGCAGTATTTT. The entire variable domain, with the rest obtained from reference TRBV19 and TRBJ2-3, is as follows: DGGITQSPKYLFRKEGQNVTLSCEQNLNHDAMYWYRQDPGQGLRLIYYSQIVNDFQKGDIAEGYSVSREKKESFPLTVTSAQKNPTAFYLCASSIGGTDTQYFGPGTRLTVL.

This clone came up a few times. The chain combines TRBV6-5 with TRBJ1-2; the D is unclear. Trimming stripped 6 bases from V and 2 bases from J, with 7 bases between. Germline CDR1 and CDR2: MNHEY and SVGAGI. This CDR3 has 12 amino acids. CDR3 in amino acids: CASRKRNYGYTF. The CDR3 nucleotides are TGTGCCAGCAGAAAAAGGAACTATGGCTACACCTTC.

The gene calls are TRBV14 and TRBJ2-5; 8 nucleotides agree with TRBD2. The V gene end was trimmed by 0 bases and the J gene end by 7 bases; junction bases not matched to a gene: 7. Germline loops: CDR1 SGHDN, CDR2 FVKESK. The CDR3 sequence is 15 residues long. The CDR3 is CASSQDREGAGTQYF. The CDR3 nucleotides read TGTGCCAGCAGCCAAGACCGGGAGGGCGCGGGGACCCAGTACTTC.

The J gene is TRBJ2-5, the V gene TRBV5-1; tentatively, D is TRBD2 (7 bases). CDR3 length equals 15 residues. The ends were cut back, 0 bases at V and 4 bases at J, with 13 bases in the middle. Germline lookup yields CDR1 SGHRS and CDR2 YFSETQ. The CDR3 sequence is CASSLAGGRGETQYF. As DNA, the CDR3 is TGCGCCAGCAGCTTGGCCGGGGGGCGAGGAGAGACCCAGTACTTC. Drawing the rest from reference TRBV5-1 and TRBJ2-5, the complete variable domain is KAGVTQTPRYLIKTRGQQVTLSCSPISGHRSVSWYQQTPGQGLQFLFEYFSETQRNKGNFPGRFSGRQFSNSRSEMNVSTLELGDSALYLCASSLAGGRGETQYFGPGTRLLVL.

CDR3 nucleotides: TGCAGTGCTAGACTGTCAGATACGCAGTATTTT. Translating gives CSARLSDTQYF. V is TRBV20-1 and J is TRBJ2-3; D is undetermined. Trimming left V 2 bases short and J 4 bases short, with 4 bases between. The CDR3 is 11 residues long. Germline V gene lookup returns CDR1 DFQATT and CDR2 SNEGSKA (reference sequence).

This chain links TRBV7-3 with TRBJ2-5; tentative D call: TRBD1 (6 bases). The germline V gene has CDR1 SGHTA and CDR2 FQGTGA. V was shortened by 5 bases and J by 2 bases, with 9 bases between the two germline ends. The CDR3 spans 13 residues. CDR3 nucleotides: TGTGCCAGCAGCCCAGGGGTGCAAGAGACCCAGTACTTC. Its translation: CASSPGVQETQYF.

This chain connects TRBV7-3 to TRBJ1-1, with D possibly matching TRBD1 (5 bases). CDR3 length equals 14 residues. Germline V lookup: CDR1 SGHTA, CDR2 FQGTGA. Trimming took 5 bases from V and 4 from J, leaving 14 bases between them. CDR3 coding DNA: TGTGCCAGCAGCCCCGACCAGGGAGGCACTGAAGCTTTCTTT. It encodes CASSPDQGGTEAFF.

CDR3 sequence (DNA): TGTGCCAGTAGTATAGGGGGATCTAACACCGGGGAGCTGTTTTTT. This translates into CASSIGGSNTGELFF. The J gene is TRBJ2-2, the V gene TRBV19; D gene unclear. V shed 1 base and J shed 2 bases, with 8 bases lying between them. CDR1 is LNHDA and CDR2 is SQIVND in the germline V gene (reference sequence). This CDR3 has 15 residues.

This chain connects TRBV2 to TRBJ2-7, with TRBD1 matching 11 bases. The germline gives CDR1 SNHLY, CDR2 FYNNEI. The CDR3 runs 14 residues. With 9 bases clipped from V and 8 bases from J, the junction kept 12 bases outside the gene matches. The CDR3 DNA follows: TGTGCCAGTGAGACCGGGACAGGGGGGGACAAGCAGTACTTC. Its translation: CASETGTGGDKQYF.

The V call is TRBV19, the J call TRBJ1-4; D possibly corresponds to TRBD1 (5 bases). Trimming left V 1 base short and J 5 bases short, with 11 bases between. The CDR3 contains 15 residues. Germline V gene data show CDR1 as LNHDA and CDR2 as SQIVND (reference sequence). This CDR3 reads CASSIAGTGNEKLFF. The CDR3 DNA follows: TGTGCCAGTAGTATAGCGGGGACGGGGAATGAAAAACTGTTTTTT.

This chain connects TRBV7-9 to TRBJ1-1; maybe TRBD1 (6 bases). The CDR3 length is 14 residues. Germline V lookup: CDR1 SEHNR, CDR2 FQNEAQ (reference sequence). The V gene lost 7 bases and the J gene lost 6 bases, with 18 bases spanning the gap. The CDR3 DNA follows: TGTGCCAGCACCCCCTCCGGGGGCTTCTCTGAAGCTTTCTTT. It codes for CASTPSGGFSEAFF.

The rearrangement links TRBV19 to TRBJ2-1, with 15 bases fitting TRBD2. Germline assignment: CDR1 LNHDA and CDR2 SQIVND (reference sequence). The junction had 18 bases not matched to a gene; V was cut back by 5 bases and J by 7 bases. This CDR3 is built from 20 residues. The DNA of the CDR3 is TGTGCCAGTAGTCCCCGCGGGGGACTAGCGGGAGGTGGTTGGGGGAATGAGCAGTTCTTC. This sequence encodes CASSPRGGLAGGGWGNEQFF. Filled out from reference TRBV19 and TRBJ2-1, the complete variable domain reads DGGITQSPKYLFRKEGQNVTLSCEQNLNHDAMYWYRQDPGQGLRLIYYSQIVNDFQKGDIAEGYSVSREKKESFPLTVTSAQKNPTAFYLCASSPRGGLAGGGWGNEQFFGPGTRLTVL.

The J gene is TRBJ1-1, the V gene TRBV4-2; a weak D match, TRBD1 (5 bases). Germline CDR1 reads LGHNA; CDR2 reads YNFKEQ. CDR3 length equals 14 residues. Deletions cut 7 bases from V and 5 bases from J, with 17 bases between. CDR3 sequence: CASTLMGEGTEAFF. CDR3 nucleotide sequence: TGTGCCAGCACCCTAATGGGGGAGGGAACTGAAGCTTTCTTT.

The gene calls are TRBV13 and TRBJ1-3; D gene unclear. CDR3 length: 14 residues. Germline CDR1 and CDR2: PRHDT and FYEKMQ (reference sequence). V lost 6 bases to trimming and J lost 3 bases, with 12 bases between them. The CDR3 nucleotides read TGTGCCAGCAGTTTAAGGAGATATGGAAACACCATATATTTT. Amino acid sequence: CASSLRRYGNTIYF.

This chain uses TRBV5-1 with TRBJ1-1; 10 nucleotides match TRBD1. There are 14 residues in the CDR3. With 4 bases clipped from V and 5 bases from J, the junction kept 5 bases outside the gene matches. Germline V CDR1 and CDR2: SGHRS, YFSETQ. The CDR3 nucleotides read TGCGCCAGCAGCACAGGGACAGGGGAAACTGAAGCTTTCTTT. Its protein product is CASSTGTGETEAFF.

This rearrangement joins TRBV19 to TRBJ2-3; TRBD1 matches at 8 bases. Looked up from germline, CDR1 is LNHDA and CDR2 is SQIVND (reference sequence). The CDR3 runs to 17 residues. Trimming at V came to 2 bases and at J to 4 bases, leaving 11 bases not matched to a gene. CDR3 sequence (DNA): TGTGCCAGTAGTATACGCGGGACCGGACAGGGCTCAGATACGCAGTATTTT. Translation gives CASSIRGTGQGSDTQYF. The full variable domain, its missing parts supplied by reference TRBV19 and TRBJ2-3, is DGGITQSPKYLFRKEGQNVTLSCEQNLNHDAMYWYRQDPGQGLRLIYYSQIVNDFQKGDIAEGYSVSREKKESFPLTVTSAQKNPTAFYLCASSIRGTGQGSDTQYFGPGTRLTVL.